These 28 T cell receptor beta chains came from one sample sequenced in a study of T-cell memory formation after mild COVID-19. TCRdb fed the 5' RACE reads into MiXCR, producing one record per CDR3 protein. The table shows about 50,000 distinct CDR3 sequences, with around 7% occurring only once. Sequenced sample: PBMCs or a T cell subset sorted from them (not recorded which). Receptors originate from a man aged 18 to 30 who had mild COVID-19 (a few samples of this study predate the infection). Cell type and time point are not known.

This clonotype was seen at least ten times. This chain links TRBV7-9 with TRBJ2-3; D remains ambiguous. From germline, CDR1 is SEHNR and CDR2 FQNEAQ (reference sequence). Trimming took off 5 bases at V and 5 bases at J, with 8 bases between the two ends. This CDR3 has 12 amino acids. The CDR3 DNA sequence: TGTGCCAGCAGCCGAACCCAAGATACGCAGTATTTT. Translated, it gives CASSRTQDTQYF.

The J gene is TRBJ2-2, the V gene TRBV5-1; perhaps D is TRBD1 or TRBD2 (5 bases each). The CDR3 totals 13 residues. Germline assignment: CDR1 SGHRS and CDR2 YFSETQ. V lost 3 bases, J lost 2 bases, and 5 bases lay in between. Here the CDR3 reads CASSWDNTGELFF. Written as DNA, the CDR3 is TGCGCCAGCAGCTGGGACAACACCGGGGAGCTGTTTTTT.

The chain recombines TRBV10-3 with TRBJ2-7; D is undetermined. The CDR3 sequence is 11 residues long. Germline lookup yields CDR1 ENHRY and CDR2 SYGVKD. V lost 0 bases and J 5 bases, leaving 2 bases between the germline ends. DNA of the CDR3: TGTGCCATCAGTGAGTCGGACGAGCAGTACTTC. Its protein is CAISESDEQYF.

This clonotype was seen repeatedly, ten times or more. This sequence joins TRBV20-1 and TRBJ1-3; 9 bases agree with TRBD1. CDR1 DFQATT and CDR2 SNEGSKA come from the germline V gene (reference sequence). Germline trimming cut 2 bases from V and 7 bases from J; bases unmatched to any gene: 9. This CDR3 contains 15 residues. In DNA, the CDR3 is TGCAGTGCTAGAACGGCCGGGACAGGGACGAACACCATATATTTT. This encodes CSARTAGTGTNTIYF.

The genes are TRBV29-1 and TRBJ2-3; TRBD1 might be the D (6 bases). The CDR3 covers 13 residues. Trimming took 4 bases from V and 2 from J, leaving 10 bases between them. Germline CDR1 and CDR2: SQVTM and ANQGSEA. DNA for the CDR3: TGCAGCGTTGGTCAGGGGACCACAGATACGCAGTATTTT. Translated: CSVGQGTTDTQYF.

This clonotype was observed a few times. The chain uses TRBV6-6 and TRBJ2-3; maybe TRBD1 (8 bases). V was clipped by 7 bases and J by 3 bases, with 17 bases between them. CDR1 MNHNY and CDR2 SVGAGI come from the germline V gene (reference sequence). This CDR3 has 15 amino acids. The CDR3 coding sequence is TGTGCCAGCACAGACAGGGGACTAAGGACAGATACGCAGTATTTT. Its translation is CASTDRGLRTDTQYF.

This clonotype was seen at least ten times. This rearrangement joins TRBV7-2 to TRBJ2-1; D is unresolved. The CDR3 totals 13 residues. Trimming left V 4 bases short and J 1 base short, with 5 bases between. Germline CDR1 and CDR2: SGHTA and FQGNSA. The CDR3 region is CASSYESYNEQFF. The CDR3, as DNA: TGTGCCAGCAGCTACGAATCCTACAATGAGCAGTTCTTC. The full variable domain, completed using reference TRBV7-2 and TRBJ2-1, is GAGVSQSPSNKVTEKGKDVELRCDPISGHTALYWYRQSLGQGLEFLIYFQGNSAPDKSGLPSDRFSAERTGGSVSTLTIQRTQQEDSAVYLCASSYESYNEQFFGPGTRLTVL.

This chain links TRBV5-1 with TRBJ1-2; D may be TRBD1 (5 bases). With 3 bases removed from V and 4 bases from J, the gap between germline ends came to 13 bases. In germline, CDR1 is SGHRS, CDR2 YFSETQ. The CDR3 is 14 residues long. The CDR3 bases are TGCGCCAGCAGCTACCCCGACAGTTTCTATGGCTACACCTTC. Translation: CASSYPDSFYGYTF.

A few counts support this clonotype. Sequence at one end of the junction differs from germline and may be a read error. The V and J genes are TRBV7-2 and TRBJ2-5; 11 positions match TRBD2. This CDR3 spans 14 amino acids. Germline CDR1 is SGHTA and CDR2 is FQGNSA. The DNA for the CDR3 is TGTGCCAGCAGTTTAGCGGGGGGGCTGGAGACCCAGTACTTC. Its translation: CASSLAGGLETQYF.

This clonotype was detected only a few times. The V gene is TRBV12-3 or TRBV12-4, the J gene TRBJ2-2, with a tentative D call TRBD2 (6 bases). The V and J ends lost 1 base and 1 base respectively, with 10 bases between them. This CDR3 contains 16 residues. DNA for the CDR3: TGTGCCAGCAGTTTAGTGGCGGGGAGGAACACCGGGGAGCTGTTTTTT. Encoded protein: CASSLVAGRNTGELFF.

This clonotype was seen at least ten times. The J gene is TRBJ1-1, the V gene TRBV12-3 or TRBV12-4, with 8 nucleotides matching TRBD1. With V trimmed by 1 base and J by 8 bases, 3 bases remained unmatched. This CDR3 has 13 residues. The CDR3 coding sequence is TGTGCCAGCAGTTTAGGGGGACAGGTCGAAGCTTTCTTT. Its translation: CASSLGGQVEAFF.

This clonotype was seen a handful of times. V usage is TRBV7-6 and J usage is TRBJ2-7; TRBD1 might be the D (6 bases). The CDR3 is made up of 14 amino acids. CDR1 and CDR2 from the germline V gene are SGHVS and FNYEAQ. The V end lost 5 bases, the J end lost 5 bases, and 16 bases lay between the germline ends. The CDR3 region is CASSTTTGPHEQYF. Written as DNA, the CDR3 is TGTGCCAGCAGCACCACGACAGGCCCCCACGAGCAGTACTTC.

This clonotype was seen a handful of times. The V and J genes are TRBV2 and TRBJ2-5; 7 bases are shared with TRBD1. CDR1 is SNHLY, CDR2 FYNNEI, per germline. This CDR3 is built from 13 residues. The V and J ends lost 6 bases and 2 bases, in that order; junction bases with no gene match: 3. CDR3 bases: TGTGCCAGCAGGGCGACAGGGCAAGAGACCCAGTACTTC. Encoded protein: CASRATGQETQYF.

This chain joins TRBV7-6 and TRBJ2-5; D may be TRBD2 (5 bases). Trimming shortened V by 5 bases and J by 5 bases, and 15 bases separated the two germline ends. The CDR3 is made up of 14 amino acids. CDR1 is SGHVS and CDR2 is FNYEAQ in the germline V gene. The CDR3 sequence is CASSLGLPWETQYF. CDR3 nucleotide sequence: TGTGCCAGCAGCCTAGGACTGCCATGGGAGACCCAGTACTTC.

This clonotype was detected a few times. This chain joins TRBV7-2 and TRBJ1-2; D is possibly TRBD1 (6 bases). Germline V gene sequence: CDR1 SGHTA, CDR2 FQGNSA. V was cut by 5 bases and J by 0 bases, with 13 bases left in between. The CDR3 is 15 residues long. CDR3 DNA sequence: TGTGCCAGCAGCGGGCAGGGGACGGCTAACTATGGCTACACCTTC. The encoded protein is CASSGQGTANYGYTF.

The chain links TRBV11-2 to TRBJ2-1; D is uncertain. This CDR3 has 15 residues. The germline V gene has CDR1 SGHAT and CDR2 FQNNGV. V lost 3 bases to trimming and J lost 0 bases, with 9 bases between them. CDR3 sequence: CASSFQASSYNEQFF. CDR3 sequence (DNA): TGTGCCAGCAGCTTTCAAGCTTCCTCCTACAATGAGCAGTTCTTC.

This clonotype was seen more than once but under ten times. The CDR3 protein is CASSQESRGKGDYGYTF. The CDR3 DNA is TGTGCCAGCAGCCAAGAATCGCGAGGGAAAGGGGACTATGGCTACACCTTC. This chain connects TRBV4-2 to TRBJ1-2; tentative D call: TRBD1 (5 bases). The CDR3 runs 17 residues. In germline, CDR1 is LGHNA, CDR2 YNFKEQ. V gave up 0 bases and J gave up 3 bases, with 17 bases separating them.

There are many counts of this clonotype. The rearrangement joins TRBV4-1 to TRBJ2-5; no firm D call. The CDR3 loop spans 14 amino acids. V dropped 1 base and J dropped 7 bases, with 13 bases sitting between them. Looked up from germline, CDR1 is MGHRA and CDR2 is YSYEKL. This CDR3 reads CASSQGTSVGTQYF. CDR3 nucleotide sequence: TGCGCCAGCAGCCAAGGCACATCCGTTGGGACCCAGTACTTC.

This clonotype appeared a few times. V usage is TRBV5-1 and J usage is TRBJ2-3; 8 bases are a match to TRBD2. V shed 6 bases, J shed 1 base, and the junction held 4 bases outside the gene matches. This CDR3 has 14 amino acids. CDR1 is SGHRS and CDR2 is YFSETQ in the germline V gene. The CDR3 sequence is CASTRGGRTDTQYF. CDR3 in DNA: TGCGCCAGCACGCGCGGGGGGCGCACAGATACGCAGTATTTT.

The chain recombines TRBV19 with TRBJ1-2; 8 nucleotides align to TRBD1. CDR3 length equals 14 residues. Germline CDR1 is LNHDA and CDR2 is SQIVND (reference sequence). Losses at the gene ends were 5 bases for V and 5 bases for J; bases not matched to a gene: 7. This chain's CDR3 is CASSETGVGYGYTF. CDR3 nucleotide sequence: TGTGCCAGTAGTGAGACAGGGGTGGGGTATGGCTACACCTTC.

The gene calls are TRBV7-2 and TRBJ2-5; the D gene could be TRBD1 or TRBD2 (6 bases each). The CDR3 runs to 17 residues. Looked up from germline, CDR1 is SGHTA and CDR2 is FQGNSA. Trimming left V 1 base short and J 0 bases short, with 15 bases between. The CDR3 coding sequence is TGTGCCAGCAGCTTAGTTGGGGGGCAGCCGTACCAAGAGACCCAGTACTTC. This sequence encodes CASSLVGGQPYQETQYF.

The CDR3, as DNA: TGTGCCAGCAGTGAAGGGAGGGCTCAAGAGACCCAGTACTTC. It specifies CASSEGRAQETQYF. J is TRBJ2-5 and V is TRBV2; D might be TRBD2 (6 bases). The germline V and J ends were trimmed by 1 base and 2 bases, with 8 bases remaining between them. The CDR3 extends over 14 amino acids. Germline values: CDR1 SNHLY, CDR2 FYNNEI.

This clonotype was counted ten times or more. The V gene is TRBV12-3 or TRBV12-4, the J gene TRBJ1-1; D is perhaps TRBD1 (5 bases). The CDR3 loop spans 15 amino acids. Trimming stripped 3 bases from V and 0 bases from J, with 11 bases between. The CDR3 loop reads CASSFRETMNTEAFF. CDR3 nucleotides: TGTGCCAGCAGTTTCAGGGAAACCATGAACACTGAAGCTTTCTTT.

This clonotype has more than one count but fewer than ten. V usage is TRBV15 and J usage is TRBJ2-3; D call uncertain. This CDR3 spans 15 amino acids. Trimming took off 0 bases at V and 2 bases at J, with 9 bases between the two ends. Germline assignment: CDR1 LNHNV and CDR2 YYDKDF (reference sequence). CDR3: CATSRDRILTDTQYF. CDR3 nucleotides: TGTGCCACCAGCAGAGACAGGATCCTCACAGATACGCAGTATTTT.

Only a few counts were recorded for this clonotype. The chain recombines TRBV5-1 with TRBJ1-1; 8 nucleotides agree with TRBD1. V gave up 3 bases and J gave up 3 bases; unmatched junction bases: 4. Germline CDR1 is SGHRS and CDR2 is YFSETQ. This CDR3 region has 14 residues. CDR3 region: CASSSQGADTEAFF. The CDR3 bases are TGCGCCAGCAGCTCCCAGGGGGCTGACACTGAAGCTTTCTTT.

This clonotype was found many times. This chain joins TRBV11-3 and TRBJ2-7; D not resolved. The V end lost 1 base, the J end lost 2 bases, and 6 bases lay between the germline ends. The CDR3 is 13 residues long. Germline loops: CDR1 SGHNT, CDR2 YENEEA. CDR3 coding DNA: TGTGCCAGCAGCTTAGGACCCACCTACGAGCAGTACTTC. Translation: CASSLGPTYEQYF.

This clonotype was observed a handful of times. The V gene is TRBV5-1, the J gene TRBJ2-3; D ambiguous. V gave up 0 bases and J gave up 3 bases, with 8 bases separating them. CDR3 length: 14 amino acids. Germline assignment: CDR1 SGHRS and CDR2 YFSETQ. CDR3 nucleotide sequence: TGCGCCAGCAGCTTGGTGGGCCCTACAGATACGCAGTATTTT. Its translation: CASSLVGPTDTQYF.

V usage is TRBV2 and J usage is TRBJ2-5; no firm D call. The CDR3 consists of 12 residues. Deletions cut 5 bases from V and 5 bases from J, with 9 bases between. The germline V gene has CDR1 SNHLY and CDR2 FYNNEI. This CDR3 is CASSPRAETQYF. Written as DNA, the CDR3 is TGTGCCAGCAGTCCTAGGGCGGAGACCCAGTACTTC.